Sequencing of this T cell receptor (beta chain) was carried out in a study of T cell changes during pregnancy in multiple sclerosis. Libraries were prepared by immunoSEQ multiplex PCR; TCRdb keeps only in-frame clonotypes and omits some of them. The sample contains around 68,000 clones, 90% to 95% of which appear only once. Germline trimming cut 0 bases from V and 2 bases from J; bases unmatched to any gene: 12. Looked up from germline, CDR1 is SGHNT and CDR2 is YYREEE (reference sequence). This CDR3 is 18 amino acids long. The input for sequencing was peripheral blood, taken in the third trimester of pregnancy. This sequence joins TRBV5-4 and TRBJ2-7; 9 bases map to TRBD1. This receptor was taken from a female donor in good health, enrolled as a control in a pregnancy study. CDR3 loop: CASSLDRGLPLRTYEQYF. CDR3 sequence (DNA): TGTGCCAGCAGCTTGGACAGGGGGCTACCCTTACGAACCTACGAGCAGTACTTC.